These T cell receptor beta chains were read from a single sample in a study of cytomegalovirus exposure and HLA in healthy donors. Measured with immunoSEQ multiplex PCR; TCRdb has only the in-frame clones, and not every one. Here the sample spans around 200,000 clones, 65% to 90% being singletons. The specimen sequenced was PBMCs. The origin of the receptors is a woman aged 25 to 45 in good health and CMV-seronegative. The conserved cysteine and the conserved F or W are not part of the CDR3 here.

TRBV7-2	TRBJ2-1	ASSPWTSGRGEQF
TRBV30	TRBJ1-1	AWSVAGMNTEAF
TRBV2	TRBJ2-3	ASSEFIGGTDTQY
TRBV7-3	TRBJ1-3	ASSTGQGGNTIY
TRBV29-1	TRBJ2-5	SVSVRGGGETQY
TRBV11-2	TRBJ2-7	ASRPYGRGVSYEQY
TRBV2	TRBJ1-1	ASTPESTREAF
TRBV7-2	TRBJ1-3	ASSLVAGRLNTIY
TRBV6-6	TRBJ2-2	ASSLDSLVTGELF
TRBV5-1	TRBJ2-2	ASSPDRVDGELF
TRBV2	TRBJ2-7	ASKGTGGDEQY
TRBV7-7	TRBJ2-7	ASSAGQGAPYEQY
TRBV5-6	TRBJ2-7	ASSLESRGGWEQY
TRBV2	TRBJ1-2	ASIGGGLNYGYT
TRBV5-6	TRBJ2-2	ASSLSGGAGTGELF
TRBV5-1	TRBJ2-2	ASSLVPAGHTVTGELF
TRBV30	TRBJ1-1	AWRTEANTEAF
TRBV28	TRBJ2-7	ASSLSLANTYEQY
TRBV7-9	TRBJ1-2	ASSLIGQGDGYT
TRBV11-2	TRBJ2-2	ASSLALAGSTGELF
TRBV18	TRBJ1-1	ASSVTGENTEAF
TRBV19	TRBJ2-7	ASSIGTERAYEQY
TRBV5-1	TRBJ2-4	ASSLDVLGTKNIQY
TRBV28	TRBJ1-1	ASRRDKEAF
TRBV7-9	TRBJ1-1	SSSFLRRGGRTEAF
TRBV27	TRBJ2-7	ASRWTGGPSEQY
TRBV2	TRBJ1-1	ASRRDTRNTEAF
TRBV28	TRBJ1-5	ASTISPARSQPQH
TRBV10-1	TRBJ1-1	ASRARANTEAF
TRBV28	TRBJ2-7	ASRPGWSYEQY
TRBV6-6	TRBJ2-2	ASSTDRGPYTGELF
TRBV5-1	TRBJ2-3	ASSLFLGGGTDTQY
TRBV13	TRBJ2-3	ASSPLAEITDTQY
TRBV20-1	TRBJ1-1	SARTGTEAF
TRBV6-1	TRBJ2-7	ASSEGRLRGGRNEQY
TRBV6-6	TRBJ2-7	ASSLPPGGSRYEQY
TRBV18	TRBJ1-1	ASSPRTGGQSMNTEAF
TRBV19	TRBJ1-1	ASSWAENTEAF
TRBV6-6	TRBJ2-5	ASSYWGLAEETQY
TRBV7-3	TRBJ2-5	ASSLTGGRGSETQY
TRBV7-6	TRBJ2-5	ASSFGTGEETQY
TRBV7-9	TRBJ1-1	ASSLLGGGGLNTEAF
TRBV10-3	TRBJ2-7	AITSGGHPYEQY
TRBV5-4	TRBJ2-5	ASSFGETQY
TRBV6-1	TRBJ1-5	ASSDHRDLWGQPQH